This T cell receptor (beta chain) appears in the sequencing data of a study of T cells in Graves' hyperthyroidism and ophthalmopathy (dated by TCRdb to about 2019). About the full investigation: Peripheral blood samples were taken at initial diagnosis, before any treatment was given. To identify distinguishing TCR V-J signatures, a discovery cohort of about 100 patients was used, comprising 40 to 45 with Graves' ophthalmopathy and around 60 with stable Graves' hyperthyroidism. Whether ophthalmopathy could be predicted prospectively was tested in an independent validation cohort made up of 18 to 20 hyperthyroidism patients plus 17 patients who later progressed to ophthalmopathy. For training and testing, the 95 to 100 patients in the discovery cohort were randomly divided in a 7:3 ratio. In addition, the study compared T-cell repertoires in thyroid tissue and in blood from several Graves' hyperthyroidism patients. After sampling, hyperthyroidism patients received methimazole starting at 30 mg daily, and ophthalmopathy patients received high-dose intravenous methylprednisolone. TCR Vbeta CDR3 sequencing of 135 peripheral blood samples (under 45 ophthalmopathy, about 80 hyperthyroidism and roughly 17 progressor patients) is reported in the paper.

This clonotype occurred many times. Which antigen it targets is not known. Per-base qualities were not stored, and no clone one base away is much larger. Study-wide conclusions, independent of this receptor: Most expanded thyroid clonotypes (frequency above 0.001) were also found in blood, which suggests that blood repertoires may mirror thyroid immune responses. A model built on a 13 V-J signature distinguished ophthalmopathy from stable hyperthyroidism, reaching around 90% sensitivity and about 81% specificity in cross-validation and 80%/75% in testing. Sample size was not statistically predetermined, and investigators were not blinded to group allocation. During validation, the model predicted progression to ophthalmopathy a median of around 6 months ahead of onset, with almost 71% sensitivity and about 72% specificity.

Including the terminal cysteine and phenylalanine, the CDR3 comprises 16 residues. Only CDR3 DNA is held: 48 bases, read in frame from base 1. V is cut back by 4 bases and J by 8 bases, with 10 bases in the junction unmatched. From the germline V gene, CDR1 is KGHDR and CDR2 is SFDVKD. Ophthalmopathy patients had moderately to severely active disease, Clinical Activity Score of at least 3, NOSPECS grade of at least 4, and duration under 3 months. The study excluded patients with uncontrolled infections, other autoimmune diseases, pregnancy or lactation. Diagnoses relied on clinical symptoms, serum thyroxine and TRAb, thyroid ultrasound and orbital computed tomography. PBMCs were separated from approximately 10 ml of fresh peripheral blood using Ficoll-Paque density gradient centrifugation. Total RNA was extracted with Trizol reagent, and quality was checked on an Agilent 2100 Bioanalyzer. The TCR beta CDR3 regions were amplified from the RNA transcripts. For the first round of RT-PCR on the TCR CDR3, the HTBI primer set was used together with the Qiagen OneStep RT-PCR kit. A second multiplex PCR round built the libraries, followed by size selection and purification. Paired-end sequencing of the libraries was performed with 100 bp reads on an Illumina HiSeq2000. In the source study's methods: SOAPnuke was used to process the raw data, removing reads that contained adapters or uncalled bases, had a mean Phred below 15, or lacked an exact match to the constant primer or identifier. COPE v1.2.5 was used to merge high-quality paired reads, and clonotypes were defined as unique nucleotide sequences. MiTCR v1.1 was used to align clonotypes to the IMGT TRBV, TRBD and TRBJ reference segments. Analysis was restricted to V-J combinations with a frequency above 0.0001, which covered roughly 99% of repertoires. The TCS score was defined as F50 (clonal expansion) divided by E x V (chaos), with BLOSUM62-based TCRdist calculated between CDR3 peptides within each V-J. Welch's t-statistics and random forest reduced fewer than 550 V-J features to 13, which were used in a naive Bayes classifier (R e1071). TCRdb reprocessed the public reads (quality trimming at Q25 with fastp, clone calling with MiXCR) and kept in-frame beta chains. All rows with the same CDR3 protein become a single entry with the most common DNA and genes. V and J calls and clone size were set by TCRdb, not the authors. Recorded for this sample are about 520,000 distinct CDR3 sequences; around a quarter of them occurred a single time. Together, the top ten hold roughly 10% of the sample.

The sequence is built from TRBV24-1 and TRBJ2-2; TRBD2 agrees with 9 junctional bases. The source is a woman in her twenties or thirties with Graves' ophthalmopathy. Sequenced sample: blood. The CDR3 is CATSDNSGGLAGELFF. Read as DNA, the sequence is TGTGCCACCAGTGACAATAGCGGGGGCCTCGCAGGGGAGCTGTTTTTT.